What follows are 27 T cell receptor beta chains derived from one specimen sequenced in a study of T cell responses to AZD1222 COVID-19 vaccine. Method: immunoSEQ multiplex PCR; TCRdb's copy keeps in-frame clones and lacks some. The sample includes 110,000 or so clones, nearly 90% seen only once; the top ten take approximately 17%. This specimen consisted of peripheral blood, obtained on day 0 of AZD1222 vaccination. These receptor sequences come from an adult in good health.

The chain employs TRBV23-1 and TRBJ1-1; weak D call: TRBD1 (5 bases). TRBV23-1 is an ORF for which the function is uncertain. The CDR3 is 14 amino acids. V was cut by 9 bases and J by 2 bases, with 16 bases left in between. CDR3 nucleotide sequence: TGCGCCAGGGAGGGGAGGGGCGCTAACACTGAAGCTTTCTTT. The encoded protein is CAREGRGANTEAFF.

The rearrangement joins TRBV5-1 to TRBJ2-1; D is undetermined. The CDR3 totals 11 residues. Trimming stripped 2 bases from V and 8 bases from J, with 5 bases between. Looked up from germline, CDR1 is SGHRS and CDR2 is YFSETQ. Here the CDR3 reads CASSLNYEQFF. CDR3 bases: TGCGCCAGCAGCTTAAACTATGAGCAGTTCTTC.

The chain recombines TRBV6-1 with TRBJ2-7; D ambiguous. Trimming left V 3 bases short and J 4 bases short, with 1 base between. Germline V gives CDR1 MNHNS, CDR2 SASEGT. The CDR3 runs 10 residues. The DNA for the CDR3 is TGTGCCAGCAGTGATTACGAGCAGTACGTC. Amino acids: CASSDYEQYV.

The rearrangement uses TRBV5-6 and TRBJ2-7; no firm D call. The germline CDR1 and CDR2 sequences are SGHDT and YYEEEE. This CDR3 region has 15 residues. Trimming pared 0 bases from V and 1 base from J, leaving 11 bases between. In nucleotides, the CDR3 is TGTGCCAGCAGCTTGGGTCCAGACCTATCCTACGAGCAGTACTTC. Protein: CASSLGPDLSYEQYF.

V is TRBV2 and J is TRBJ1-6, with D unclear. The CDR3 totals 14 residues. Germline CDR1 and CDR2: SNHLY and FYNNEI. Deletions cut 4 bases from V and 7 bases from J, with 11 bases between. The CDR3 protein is CASSAPGGNSPLHF. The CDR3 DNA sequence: TGTGCCAGCAGTGCCCCTGGCGGAAATTCACCCCTCCACTTT.

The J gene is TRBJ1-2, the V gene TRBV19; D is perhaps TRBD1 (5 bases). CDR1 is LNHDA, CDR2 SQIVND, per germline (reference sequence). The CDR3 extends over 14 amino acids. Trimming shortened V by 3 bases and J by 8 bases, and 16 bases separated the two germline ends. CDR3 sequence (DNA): TGTGCCAGTAGTATTGGTCGGGGGGAAGCGGGCTACACCTTC. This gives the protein CASSIGRGEAGYTF. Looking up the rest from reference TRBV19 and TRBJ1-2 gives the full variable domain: DGGITQSPKYLFRKEGQNVTLSCEQNLNHDAMYWYRQDPGQGLRLIYYSQIVNDFQKGDIAEGYSVSREKKESFPLTVTSAQKNPTAFYLCASSIGRGEAGYTFGSGTRLTVV.

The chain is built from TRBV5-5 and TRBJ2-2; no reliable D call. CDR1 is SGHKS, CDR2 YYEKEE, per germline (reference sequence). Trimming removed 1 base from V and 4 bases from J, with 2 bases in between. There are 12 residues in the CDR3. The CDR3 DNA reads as TGTGCCAGCAGCTTGATCACCGGGGAGCTGTTTTTT. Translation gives CASSLITGELFF.

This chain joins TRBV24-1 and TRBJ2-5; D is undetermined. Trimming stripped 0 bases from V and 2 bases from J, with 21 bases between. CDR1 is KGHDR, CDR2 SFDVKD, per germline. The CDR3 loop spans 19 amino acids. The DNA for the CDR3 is TGTGCCACCAGTGATTTGGGGTTCTCAGGTGCAGGACCTCAAGAGACCCAGTACTTC. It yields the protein CATSDLGFSGAGPQETQYF.

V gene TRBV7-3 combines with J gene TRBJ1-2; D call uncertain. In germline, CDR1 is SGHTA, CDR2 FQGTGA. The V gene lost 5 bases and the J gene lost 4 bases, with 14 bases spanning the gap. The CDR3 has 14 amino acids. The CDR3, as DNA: TGTGCCAGCAGCGCAGATAACGTGGGCTATGGCTACACCTTC. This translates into CASSADNVGYGYTF.

This CDR3 is CASSTRRRDTGELFF. The CDR3, as DNA: TGTGCCAGTAGTACCCGTCGGCGGGACACCGGGGAGCTGTTTTTT. The gene calls are TRBV19 and TRBJ2-2, with D perhaps matching TRBD2 (5 bases). From germline, CDR1 is LNHDA and CDR2 SQIVND (reference sequence). CDR3 size: 15 residues. Trimming removed 4 bases at V and 3 bases at J, with 12 bases between.

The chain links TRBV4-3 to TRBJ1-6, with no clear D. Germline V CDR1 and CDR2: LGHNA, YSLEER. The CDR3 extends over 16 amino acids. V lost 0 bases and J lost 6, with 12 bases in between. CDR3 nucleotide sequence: TGCGCCAGCAGCCAAGAGTCGGACGGACCTAATTCACCCCTCCACTTT. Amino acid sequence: CASSQESDGPNSPLHF.

CDR3 DNA sequence: TGTGCCACCAGCCGGTTGGGTGAAGCTTTCTTT. Amino acids: CATSRLGEAFF. V is TRBV24-1 and J is TRBJ1-1; D is undetermined. Germline V gene data show CDR1 as KGHDR and CDR2 as SFDVKD. Trimming shortened V by 7 bases and J by 7 bases, and 9 bases separated the two germline ends. The CDR3 is made up of 11 amino acids.

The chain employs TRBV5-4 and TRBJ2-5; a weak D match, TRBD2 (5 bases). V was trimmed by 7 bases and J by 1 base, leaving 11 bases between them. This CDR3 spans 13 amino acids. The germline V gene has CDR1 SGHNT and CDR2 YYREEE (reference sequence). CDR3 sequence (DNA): TGTGCCAGCGGACCGGAGGTCCAAGAGACCCAGTACTTC. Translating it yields CASGPEVQETQYF. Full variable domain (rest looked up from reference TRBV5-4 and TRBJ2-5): ETGVTQSPTHLIKTRGQQVTLRCSSQSGHNTVSWYQQALGQGPQFIFQYYREEENGRGNFPPRFSGLQFPNYSSELNVNALELDDSALYLCASGPEVQETQYFGPGTRLLVL.

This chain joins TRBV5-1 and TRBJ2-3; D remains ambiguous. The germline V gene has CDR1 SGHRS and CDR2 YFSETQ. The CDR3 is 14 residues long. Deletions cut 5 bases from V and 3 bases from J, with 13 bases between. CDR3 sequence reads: CASREAGKTDTQYF. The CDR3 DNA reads TGCGCCAGCAGAGAGGCAGGAAAGACAGATACGCAGTATTTT.

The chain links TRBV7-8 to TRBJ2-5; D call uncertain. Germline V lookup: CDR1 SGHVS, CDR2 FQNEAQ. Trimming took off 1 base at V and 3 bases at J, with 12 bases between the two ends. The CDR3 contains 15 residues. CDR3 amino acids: CASSLEVTRKETQYF. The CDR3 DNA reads TGTGCCAGCAGCTTAGAGGTAACACGGAAAGAGACCCAGTACTTC.

As DNA, the CDR3 is TGTGCCAGCAGCTCCGGGGGGAACACTGAAGCTTTCTTT. It is translated as CASSSGGNTEAFF. The V and J genes are TRBV7-8 and TRBJ1-1; D perhaps matches TRBD1 (5 bases). The CDR3 is 13 amino acids. The V end lost 4 bases, the J end lost 1 base, and 7 bases lay between the germline ends. CDR1 is SGHVS and CDR2 is FQNEAQ in the germline V gene.

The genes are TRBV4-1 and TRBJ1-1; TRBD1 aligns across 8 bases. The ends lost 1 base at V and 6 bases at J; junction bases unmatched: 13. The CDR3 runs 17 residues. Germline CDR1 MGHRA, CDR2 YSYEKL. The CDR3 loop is CASSQVYGADRVPEAFF. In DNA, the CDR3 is TGCGCCAGCAGCCAAGTTTATGGCGCGGACAGGGTCCCTGAAGCTTTCTTT.

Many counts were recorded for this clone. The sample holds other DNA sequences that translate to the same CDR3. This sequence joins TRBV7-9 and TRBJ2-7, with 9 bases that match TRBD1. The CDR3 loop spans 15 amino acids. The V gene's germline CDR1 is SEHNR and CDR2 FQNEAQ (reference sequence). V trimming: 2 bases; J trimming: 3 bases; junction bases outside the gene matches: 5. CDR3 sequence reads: CASSLWGQGNYEQYF. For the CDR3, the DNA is TGTGCCAGCAGCTTATGGGGACAGGGAAACTACGAGCAGTACTTC.

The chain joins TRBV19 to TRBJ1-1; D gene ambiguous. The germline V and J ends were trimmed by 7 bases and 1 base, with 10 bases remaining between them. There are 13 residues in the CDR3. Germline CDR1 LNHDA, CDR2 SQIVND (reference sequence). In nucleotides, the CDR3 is TGTGCCAGTAACGAATGGGGGAACACTGAAGCTTTCTTT. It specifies CASNEWGNTEAFF.

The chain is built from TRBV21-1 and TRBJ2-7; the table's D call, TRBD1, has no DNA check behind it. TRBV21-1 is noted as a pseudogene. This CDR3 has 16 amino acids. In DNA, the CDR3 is TGTGCCAGCAGCAAACGCGTTCCACAGGGATCATACGAGCAGTACGTC. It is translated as CASSKRVPQGSYEQYV.

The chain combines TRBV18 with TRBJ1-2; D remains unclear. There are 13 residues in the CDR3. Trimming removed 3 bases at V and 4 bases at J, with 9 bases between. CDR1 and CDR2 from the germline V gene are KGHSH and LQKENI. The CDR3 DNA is TGTGCCAGCTCACCGACCGGGAGCTATGGCTACACCTTC. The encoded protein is CASSPTGSYGYTF.

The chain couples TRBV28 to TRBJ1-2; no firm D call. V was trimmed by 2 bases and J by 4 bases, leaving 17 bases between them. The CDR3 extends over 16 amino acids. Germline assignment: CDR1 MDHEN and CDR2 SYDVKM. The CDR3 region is CASSLAPTGLGYGYTF. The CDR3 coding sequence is TGTGCCAGCAGTTTAGCCCCGACTGGGCTGGGCTATGGCTACACCTTC.

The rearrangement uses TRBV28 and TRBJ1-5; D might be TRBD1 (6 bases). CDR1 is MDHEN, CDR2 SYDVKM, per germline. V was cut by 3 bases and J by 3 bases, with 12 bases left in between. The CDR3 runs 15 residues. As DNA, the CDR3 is TGTGCCAGCAGTTTTAGGGGGGGTTACAATCAGCCCCAGCATTTT. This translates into CASSFRGGYNQPQHF.

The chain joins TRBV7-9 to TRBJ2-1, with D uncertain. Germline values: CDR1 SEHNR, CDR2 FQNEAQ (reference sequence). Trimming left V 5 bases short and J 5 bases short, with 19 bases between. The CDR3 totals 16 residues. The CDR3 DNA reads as TGTGCCAGCAGCCCCCAGACATGGGGTTACGACAATGAGCAGTTCTTC. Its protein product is CASSPQTWGYDNEQFF.

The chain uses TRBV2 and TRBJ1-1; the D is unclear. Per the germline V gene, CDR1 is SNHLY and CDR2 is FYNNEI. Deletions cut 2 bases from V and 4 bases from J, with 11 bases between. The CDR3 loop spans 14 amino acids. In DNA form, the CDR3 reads TGTGCCAGCAGTGAAACGGGGATGGGCACTGAAGCTTTCTTT. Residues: CASSETGMGTEAFF.

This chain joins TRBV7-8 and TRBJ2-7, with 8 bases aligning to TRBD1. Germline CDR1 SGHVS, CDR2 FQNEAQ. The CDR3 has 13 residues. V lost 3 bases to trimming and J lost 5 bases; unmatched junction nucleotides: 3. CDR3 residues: CASSLIQGDEQYF. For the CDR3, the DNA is TGTGCCAGCAGCTTGATACAGGGGGACGAGCAGTACTTC.

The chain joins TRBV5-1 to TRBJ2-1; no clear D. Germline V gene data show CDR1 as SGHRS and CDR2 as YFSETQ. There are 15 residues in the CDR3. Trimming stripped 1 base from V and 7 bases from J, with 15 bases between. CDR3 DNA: TGCGCCAGCAGCTTGAGGAGCGCTGGGGTGAATGAGCAGTTCTTC. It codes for CASSLRSAGVNEQFF.